Described below is a single T cell receptor (beta chain) sequence and its context. The data originate from a study of OX40 agonist ivuxolimab in advanced cancers. Study at large: Subjects had a mean age of around 60 years, with a range of 23 to 79; around 83% were male.

Sequencing used immunoSEQ multiplex PCR; TCRdb keeps in-frame clones, though not all of them. The sample carries 60,000 to 70,000 clones, around nine tenths recorded once. CDR1 and CDR2 from the germline V gene are SGHTA and FQGNSA. Trimming took off 1 base at V and 1 base at J, with 10 bases between the two ends. The CDR3 is 15 residues long. The chain recombines TRBV7-2 with TRBJ1-1; no definite D call. Specimen: CD4+ or CD8+ T cells sorted from blood, collected in a trial of the OX40 agonist ivuxolimab. This receptor was obtained from an adult with an advanced solid tumor such as melanoma, head and neck, liver or kidney cancer. CDR3 sequence reads: CASSLVGAENTEAFF. The CDR3 region has the DNA TGTGCCAGCAGCTTAGTGGGTGCGGAGAACACTGAAGCTTTCTTT. The whole variable domain, remainder taken from reference TRBV7-2 and TRBJ1-1, is GAGVSQSPSNKVTEKGKDVELRCDPISGHTALYWYRQSLGQGLEFLIYFQGNSAPDKSGLPSDRFSAERTGGSVSTLTIQRTQQEDSAVYLCASSLVGAENTEAFFGQGTRLTVV.